This passage covers 27 T cell receptor beta chains from one sample sequenced in a study of blood T cell repertoires in COVID-19. Generated by immunoSEQ multiplex PCR, the TCRdb table keeps only in-frame clones and is missing some. The repertoire holds 65,000 to 80,000 clones, roughly 90% seen once, with approximately 4.2% in the top ten. Material for sequencing was peripheral blood. The receptor set was obtained from a man aged 50 to 59 with active COVID-19.

The chain couples TRBV12-5 to TRBJ2-1; 7 nucleotides agree with TRBD2. V shed 3 bases and J 8 bases; nucleotides not matched to a gene: 10. Germline V gives CDR1 LGHNT, CDR2 FRNRAP. The CDR3 loop spans 15 amino acids. Here the CDR3 reads CASGLSGVLRDEQFF. In DNA, the CDR3 is TGTGCTAGTGGTTTAAGCGGGGTTTTAAGGGATGAGCAGTTCTTC.

The genes are TRBV11-2 and TRBJ1-2, with D possibly matching TRBD1 (6 bases). This CDR3 has 14 residues. The germline V gene has CDR1 SGHAT and CDR2 FQNNGV. V lost 3 bases and J 2 bases, leaving 10 bases between the germline ends. CDR3 residues: CASSLIQGNYGYTF. Here the CDR3 DNA reads TGTGCCAGCAGCTTGATACAGGGAAACTATGGCTACACCTTC.

V usage is TRBV13 and J usage is TRBJ1-3; tentative D call: TRBD1 (6 bases). The ends were cut back, 5 bases at V and 0 bases at J, with 11 bases in the middle. The germline CDR1 and CDR2 sequences are PRHDT and FYEKMQ (reference sequence). The CDR3 consists of 15 residues. CDR3 loop: CASSVGQISGNTIYF. The CDR3 DNA follows: TGTGCCAGCAGCGTCGGACAGATCTCTGGAAACACCATATATTTT.

The V gene is TRBV14, the J gene TRBJ2-1; D perhaps matches TRBD1 (5 bases). The CDR3 has 19 amino acids. The germline CDR1 and CDR2 sequences are SGHDN and FVKESK. Trimming stripped 0 bases from V and 2 bases from J, with 20 bases between. In DNA form, the CDR3 reads TGTGCCAGCAGCCAAGATAATCGCAGGGATCTACCTACCTACAATGAGCAGTTCTTC. It yields the protein CASSQDNRRDLPTYNEQFF.

The gene calls are TRBV28 and TRBJ1-5, with D maybe TRBD1 (5 bases). Germline V gives CDR1 MDHEN, CDR2 SYDVKM. This CDR3 spans 18 amino acids. The V gene lost 6 bases and the J gene lost 0 bases, with 21 bases spanning the gap. The CDR3, as DNA: TGTGCCAGCAGGGAGATAGGGGCCGGTGGGTTTAGCAATCAGCCCCAGCATTTT. It encodes CASREIGAGGFSNQPQHF.

The chain has TRBV6-5 and TRBJ1-1; no definite D call. This CDR3 comprises 14 residues. Germline assignment: CDR1 MNHEY and CDR2 SVGAGI. Deletions cut 4 bases from V and 1 base from J, with 10 bases between. In DNA form, the CDR3 reads TGTGCCAGCAGTTTCGGGTTAGGGAACACTGAAGCTTTCTTT. Translated: CASSFGLGNTEAFF.

This clone was counted only a few times. The chain links TRBV4-1 to TRBJ2-1, with D possibly TRBD1 on 6 matching bases. The germline V gene encodes CDR1 MGHRA and CDR2 YSYEKL. The CDR3 extends over 16 amino acids. V lost 0 bases and J 0 bases, leaving 9 bases between the germline ends. Here the CDR3 reads CASSQDRGSSYNEQFF. CDR3 in DNA: TGCGCCAGCAGCCAAGATAGGGGGAGCTCCTACAATGAGCAGTTCTTC.

This sequence joins TRBV5-1 and TRBJ2-5; perhaps TRBD2 as D (6 bases). The CDR3 extends over 14 amino acids. The V gene lost 4 bases and the J gene lost 4 bases, with 14 bases spanning the gap. Looked up from germline, CDR1 is SGHRS and CDR2 is YFSETQ. CDR3 sequence: CASSPGRGIETQYF. Written as DNA, the CDR3 is TGCGCCAGCAGCCCCGGACGGGGGATAGAGACCCAGTACTTC.

The rearrangement uses TRBV5-4 and TRBJ2-1, with D perhaps matching TRBD1 (5 bases). Trimming left V 2 bases short and J 6 bases short, with 9 bases between. Germline CDR1 reads SGHNT; CDR2 reads YYREEE (reference sequence). The CDR3 sequence is 13 residues long. CDR3 DNA: TGTGCCAGCAGCTTCTTTGGGGCCAATGAGCAGTTCTTC. Amino acid sequence: CASSFFGANEQFF.

V usage is TRBV4-2 and J usage is TRBJ2-3; maybe TRBD1 (5 bases). The CDR3 contains 15 residues. The V end lost 5 bases, the J end lost 1 base, and 13 bases lay between the germline ends. In germline, CDR1 is LGHNA, CDR2 YNFKEQ. The CDR3 is CASSLGVGGTDTQYF. The CDR3 DNA is TGTGCCAGCAGCTTAGGGGTAGGGGGCACAGATACGCAGTATTTT.

The chain carries TRBV19 and TRBJ1-5, with D perhaps TRBD1 (5 bases). The CDR3 loop spans 15 amino acids. V lost 9 bases, J lost 0 bases, and 15 bases lay in between. Germline lookup yields CDR1 LNHDA and CDR2 SQIVND (reference sequence). The CDR3, as DNA: TGTGCCAGCTCCGCGGGGCAGAGTAGCAATCAGCCCCAGCATTTT. Translating it yields CASSAGQSSNQPQHF.

The chain joins TRBV30 to TRBJ1-2, with 7 bases identical to TRBD1. V trimming: 2 bases; J trimming: 5 bases; junction bases outside the gene matches: 14. CDR3 length: 16 residues. The V gene's germline CDR1 is GTSNPN and CDR2 SVGIG (reference sequence). CDR3 coding DNA: TGTGCCTGGAGTCGAATCGGAGGACAGGTCAATTATGGCTACACCTTC. Its translation: CAWSRIGGQVNYGYTF.

CDR3 sequence: CASGNGGSRNEQFF. The CDR3 DNA reads as TGTGCTAGTGGTAACGGCGGGTCGAGGAATGAGCAGTTCTTC. The chain recombines TRBV12-5 with TRBJ2-1; possible D gene TRBD2, 5 bases. V gave up 5 bases and J gave up 7 bases, with 15 bases separating them. Germline CDR1 LGHNT, CDR2 FRNRAP. CDR3 length equals 14 residues.

Only a few counts were recorded for this clone. The CDR3 reads CASSQGVGGFNEQFF. The CDR3 region has the DNA TGTGCCAGCAGCCAAGGGGTGGGAGGTTTCAATGAGCAGTTCTTC. This rearrangement joins TRBV3-1 (or the pseudogene TRBV3-2) to TRBJ2-1; the D gene is possibly TRBD2 (6 bases). Germline loops: CDR1 LGHDT, CDR2 YNNKEL (reference sequence). This CDR3 has 15 amino acids. V was cut by 1 base and J by 6 bases, with 13 bases left in between.

The chain employs TRBV7-2 and TRBJ2-1; 8 positions agree with TRBD1. CDR3 size: 13 residues. Germline V gene data show CDR1 as SGHTA and CDR2 as FQGNSA. V trimming: 6 bases; J trimming: 9 bases; junction bases outside the gene matches: 7. CDR3 in amino acids: CASSGTGGAEQFF. In DNA, the CDR3 is TGTGCCAGCAGTGGGACAGGAGGGGCTGAGCAGTTCTTC.

The rearrangement uses TRBV4-2 and TRBJ2-6; D gene unclear. This CDR3 contains 16 residues. Germline assignment: CDR1 LGHNA and CDR2 YNFKEQ. Between the trimmed V and J ends, which lost 1 base and 0 bases, there was a span of 7 bases. The CDR3 region is CASSQGASSGANVLTF. CDR3 DNA: TGTGCCAGCAGCCAAGGGGCAAGCTCTGGGGCCAACGTCCTGACTTTC.

V and J are TRBV5-4 and TRBJ2-1; TRBD1 might be the D (5 bases). With 0 bases removed from V and 15 bases from J, the gap between germline ends came to 13 bases. From germline, CDR1 is SGHNT and CDR2 YYREEE (reference sequence). The CDR3 sequence is 12 residues long. The CDR3 DNA reads TGTGCCAGCAGCTTGGAATCAGGGATTCGGTTCTTC. Translating it yields CASSLESGIRFF.

The chain links TRBV11-2 to TRBJ2-7, with 9 bases matching TRBD1. Germline V CDR1 and CDR2: SGHAT, FQNNGV. Trimming took 4 bases from V and 2 from J; bases not matched to a gene: 6. This CDR3 spans 15 amino acids. This chain's CDR3 is CASSYDRGLTYEQYF. The CDR3 DNA is TGTGCCAGCAGCTACGACAGGGGGTTAACCTACGAGCAGTACTTC.

This clone was seen only a few times. This chain links TRBV9 with TRBJ1-5; D is possibly TRBD1 (5 bases). Trimming cost V 0 bases and J 5 bases, with 9 bases left between them. This CDR3 is 14 amino acids long. Germline CDR1 SGDLS, CDR2 YYNGEE. The CDR3 DNA reads as TGTGCCAGCAGCGTAGATGGAGGGGATCAGCCCCAGCATTTT. This gives the protein CASSVDGGDQPQHF.

This chain joins TRBV28 and TRBJ1-4, with 7 bases identical to TRBD1. Trimming removed 7 bases from V and 7 bases from J; junction bases left unmatched: 6. Germline values: CDR1 MDHEN, CDR2 SYDVKM. The CDR3 consists of 13 residues. The CDR3 sequence: CASNSGGSEKLFF. The CDR3 coding sequence is TGTGCCAGCAACTCAGGGGGAAGTGAAAAACTGTTTTTT.

The rearrangement joins TRBV6-1 to TRBJ1-5; perhaps TRBD1 as D (6 bases). CDR3 length: 16 residues. Germline V gene lookup returns CDR1 MNHNS and CDR2 SASEGT. Deletions cut 4 bases from V and 7 bases from J, with 20 bases between. The CDR3 DNA sequence: TGTGCCAGCAGTGCCTACAGGGTAATGGTCTTACAGCCCCAGCATTTT. It yields the protein CASSAYRVMVLQPQHF.

The V and J genes are TRBV6-2 or TRBV6-3 and TRBJ2-7; tentatively, D is TRBD1 (5 bases). V gave up 1 base and J gave up 2 bases, with 6 bases separating them. The CDR3 totals 13 residues. Germline CDR1 and CDR2: MNHEY and SVGEGT. The CDR3 protein is CASSYLQAYEQYF. The CDR3 DNA is TGTGCCAGCAGTTACTTACAGGCCTACGAGCAGTACTTC.

This chain links TRBV7-2 with TRBJ2-1, with 10 positions matching TRBD1. Germline V gene data show CDR1 as SGHTA and CDR2 as FQGNSA. The CDR3 contains 16 residues. Losses at the gene ends were 5 bases for V and 4 bases for J; bases not matched to a gene: 8. CDR3 sequence (DNA): TGTGCCAGCAGCCCCACCGGGACAGGGGCTTACAATGAGCAGTTCTTC. Amino acids: CASSPTGTGAYNEQFF.

The genes are TRBV29-1 and TRBJ2-7, with D possibly matching TRBD2 (6 bases). Trimming took 2 bases from V and 2 from J, leaving 13 bases between them. This CDR3 comprises 14 residues. Germline V gene lookup returns CDR1 SQVTM and CDR2 ANQGSEA. The CDR3 DNA reads as TGCAGCGTTGAACTCCCCGGGACTCCCTACGAGCAGTACTTC. Translating gives CSVELPGTPYEQYF.

The V call is TRBV28, the J call TRBJ2-3, with 11 bases identical to TRBD2. Germline V CDR1 and CDR2: MDHEN, SYDVKM. Germline trimming cut 4 bases from V and 5 bases from J; bases unmatched to any gene: 5. The CDR3 length is 15 residues. CDR3 residues: CASSYSGRELDTQYF. CDR3 nucleotide sequence: TGTGCCAGCAGTTATAGCGGGAGGGAGCTAGATACGCAGTATTTT.

The rearrangement joins TRBV2 to TRBJ1-6; TRBD1 matches at 7 bases. The CDR3 is made up of 13 amino acids. Germline values: CDR1 SNHLY, CDR2 FYNNEI. Germline trimming cut 8 bases from V and 7 bases from J; bases unmatched to any gene: 5. CDR3 sequence (DNA): TGTGCCAGCTATGGACAGGTCAATTCACCCCTCCACTTT. Amino acids: CASYGQVNSPLHF.

V is TRBV19 and J is TRBJ1-4; weak D call: TRBD1 (6 bases). V dropped 6 bases and J dropped 3 bases, with 14 bases sitting between them. The length of the CDR3 is 15 residues. The germline V gene has CDR1 LNHDA and CDR2 SQIVND (reference sequence). The chain's CDR3 is CASSQLGAANEKLFF. CDR3 bases: TGTGCCAGTAGCCAACTGGGGGCGGCTAATGAAAAACTGTTTTTT. Supplemented by reference TRBV19 and TRBJ1-4, the full variable domain reads DGGITQSPKYLFRKEGQNVTLSCEQNLNHDAMYWYRQDPGQGLRLIYYSQIVNDFQKGDIAEGYSVSREKKESFPLTVTSAQKNPTAFYLCASSQLGAANEKLFFGSGTQLSVL.